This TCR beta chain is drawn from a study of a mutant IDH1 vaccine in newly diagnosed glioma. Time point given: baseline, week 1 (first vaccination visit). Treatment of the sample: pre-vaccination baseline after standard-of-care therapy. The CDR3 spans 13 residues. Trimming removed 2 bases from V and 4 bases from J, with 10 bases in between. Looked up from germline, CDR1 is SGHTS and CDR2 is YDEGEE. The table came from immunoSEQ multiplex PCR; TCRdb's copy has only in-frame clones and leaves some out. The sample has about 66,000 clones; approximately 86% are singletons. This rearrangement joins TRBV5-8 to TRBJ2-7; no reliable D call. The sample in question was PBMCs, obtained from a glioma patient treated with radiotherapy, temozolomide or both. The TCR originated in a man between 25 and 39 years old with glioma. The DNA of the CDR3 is TGTGCCAGCAGCTTTACCCTACCGTACGAGCAGTACTTC. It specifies CASSFTLPYEQYF. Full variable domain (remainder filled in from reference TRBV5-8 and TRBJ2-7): EAGVTQSPTHLIKTRGQQATLRCSPISGHTSVYWYQQALGLGLQFLLWYDEGEERNRGNFPPRFSGRQFPNYSSELNVNALELEDSALYLCASSFTLPYEQYFGPGTRLTVT.